The 9 T cell receptor beta chains given below trace back to one sample, sequenced in a study of cytomegalovirus exposure and HLA in healthy donors. PCR primers comprised 60 Vbeta and 13 Jbeta primers. Clones were read by immunoSEQ multiplex PCR, and TCRdb kept only the in-frame ones, dropping some. The data contain some 200,000 clones, approximately 81% of them seen just once; the ten biggest clones take up 2.2%. Specimen: PBMCs. Receptors originate from a woman between 25 and 40 years old in good health and CMV-seronegative.

A remark on this clone: One end of the junction fails to match germline, which may point to a read error. This chain uses TRBV4-3 with TRBJ2-6; 8 bases are shared with TRBD1. Per the germline V gene, CDR1 is LGHNA and CDR2 is YSLEER. This CDR3 has 16 amino acids. CDR3 bases: TGCGCCAGCAGCCAAGATACAGGGGGTGGGGCCAACGGCCTGACTTTC. Translating gives CASSQDTGGGANGLTF.

This clone was counted a single time. The V gene is TRBV4-3, the J gene TRBJ2-3; TRBD2 might be the D (6 bases). The V end lost 0 bases, the J end lost 2 bases, and 12 bases lay between the germline ends. Germline V gene sequence: CDR1 LGHNA, CDR2 YSLEER. The CDR3 spans 16 residues. CDR3 nucleotide sequence: TGCGCCAGCAGCCAAGAGGGACTCCAAGTCACAGATACGCAGTATTTT. Translated: CASSQEGLQVTDTQYF.

This chain uses TRBV10-1 with TRBJ2-7; possibly TRBD2 for D (7 bases). Trimming took 5 bases from V and 6 from J, leaving 20 bases between them. Per the germline V gene, CDR1 is WNHNN and CDR2 is SYGVQD (reference sequence). The CDR3 totals 15 residues. CDR3 nucleotide sequence: TGCGCCAGCAGTTGGGGGGCTCCCGGGGGGAGCGAGCAGTACTTC. Protein: CASSWGAPGGSEQYF.

The rearrangement links TRBV7-2 to TRBJ2-7; 8 positions match TRBD1. CDR1 and CDR2 from the germline V gene are SGHTA and FQGNSA. Germline trimming cut 6 bases from V and 3 bases from J; bases unmatched to any gene: 7. The CDR3 contains 14 residues. The CDR3 DNA follows: TGTGCCAGCAGTTCCGGACAGGGCTTCTACGAGCAGTACTTC. As protein: CASSSGQGFYEQYF.

The J gene is TRBJ2-2, the V gene TRBV4-3; 8 bases fit TRBD2. Germline CDR1 is LGHNA and CDR2 is YSLEER. J lost 6 bases, V lost 0 bases, and 3 bases had no gene match. The CDR3 length is 15 residues. Here the CDR3 DNA reads TGCGCCAGCAGCCAAGAGGTCGGGGGGGCCGGGGAGCTGTTTTTT. Its translation: CASSQEVGGAGELFF.

This chain uses TRBV2 with TRBJ2-2; a weak D match, TRBD1 (6 bases). The germline gives CDR1 SNHLY, CDR2 FYNNEI. Trimming left V 7 bases short and J 1 base short, with 10 bases between. There are 14 residues in the CDR3. The CDR3 is CASIKGQNTGELFF. The CDR3 coding sequence is TGTGCCAGCATTAAGGGACAGAACACCGGGGAGCTGTTTTTT.

This chain uses TRBV10-3 with TRBJ1-6; 8 positions match TRBD1. CDR1 ENHRY and CDR2 SYGVKD come from the germline V gene. Trimming at V came to 3 bases and at J to 10 bases, leaving 11 bases not matched to a gene. CDR3 length: 16 amino acids. CDR3: CAISDLRDRGRSPLHF. CDR3 bases: TGTGCCATCAGTGACTTACGAGACAGGGGTCGGTCACCCCTCCACTTT.

The rearrangement uses TRBV27 and TRBJ2-1; TRBD2 agrees at 8 bases. V trimming: 1 base; J trimming: 5 bases; junction bases outside the gene matches: 7. The CDR3 loop spans 16 amino acids. From germline, CDR1 is MNHEY and CDR2 SMNVEV (reference sequence). The CDR3 sequence: CASSLYPGGGNNEQFF. As DNA, the CDR3 is TGTGCCAGCAGTTTATATCCTGGCGGGGGGAACAATGAGCAGTTCTTC.

The CDR3 sequence is CASRLTLIANYGYTF. Here the CDR3 DNA reads TGTGCCAGCCGGCTCACTCTGATAGCCAACTATGGCTACACCTTC. The chain has TRBV27 and TRBJ1-2, with no clear D. CDR3 length equals 15 residues. V lost 8 bases and J lost 2, with 18 bases in between. Per the germline V gene, CDR1 is MNHEY and CDR2 is SMNVEV (reference sequence).